The TCR beta chain under discussion was sequenced for a study of blood T cell repertoires in COVID-19 (dated by TCRdb to 2020 to 2021). Concerning the study at large: The collaborator samples originated in the United States, Italy and Spain and spanned the acute and convalescent phases of COVID-19. The repertoires were released in a freely available public database meant as a resource for research on the immune response to SARS-CoV-2. Sample metadata almost always included a de-identified subject ID, COVID-19 status, age in years and sex. Where available, HLA class I and class II types were obtained from metadata supplied by the sample provider rather than from assay-based typing. The prospective study material was composed of cDNA or gDNA derived from T cells, B-cell-depleted T cells, or PBMCs. Subjects who had been exposed to COVID-19, were actively infected with it, or had recovered from it provided the deeply sampled blood TCRbeta repertoires that made up the dataset. The samples were drawn from two sources: the first 160 participants of the ongoing ImmuneRACE study, and 1,000 to 1,500 subjects contributed by 6 global collaborators.

TCRbeta CDR3 regions were amplified from genomic DNA by means of the immunoSEQ Assay, a bias-controlled multiplex PCR. Concerning the study's data processing: The number of nucleated cells in each sample was estimated by amplification of reference gene primers within the assay. To quantify the absolute abundance of each unique TCRbeta CDR3 rearrangement, sequence reads were collapsed and filtered. For each sample, productive Simpson clonality was calculated as the square root of Simpson's diversity index across productive rearrangements. In TCRdb, the immuneACCESS table is reduced to in-frame sequences with V and J assigned. These tables do not hold every clone; where another copy was compared, an unresolved V gene accounts for under half, and the others remain unexplained. V, J and clone size derive from that table, while D and trimming were established from the DNA sequence. This sample comprises some 300,000 clones, approximately 89% of them detected only once. The ten largest account for roughly a tenth of the sample.

Beyond this particular receptor, the publication reports: Clinical and demographic metadata were provided uncurated, with the amount varying by source and participant.

Concerning this clone itself: The target of this receptor is not known. No base-level quality is on record; no much larger clone is a single base apart.

Participants in the prospective study were enrolled through a virtual design, were aged about 18 to 100 years, and lived in 24 United States geographic areas. Cohort assignment in the prospective study relied on participant-reported clinical history from a screening survey and a study questionnaire. For ImmuneRACE Cohort 3, a participant was defined as recovered based on two consecutive negative NP/OP PCR tests, clearance by a healthcare professional, or resolution of symptoms. In the prospective study, whole blood, serum and a nasopharyngeal or oropharyngeal swab were collected from each participant by mobile phlebotomists. Additional blood draws and questionnaires over an approximately 2-month period could optionally be provided by prospective study participants. Before DNA extraction, blood samples from the prospective study were shipped at room temperature or frozen. Trimming at the junction amounts to 3 bases on V and 0 bases on J, and the germline ends lie 9 bases apart. CDR1 and CDR2, looked up from the germline V gene (reference sequence), are MNHEY and SMNVEV. Including the terminal cysteine and phenylalanine, the CDR3 comprises 15 residues. Just CDR3 DNA is preserved here, 45 bases in frame from base 1.

The source is a woman in her twenties or thirties who had recovered from COVID-19. Source material: PBMCs or T cells enriched from blood (not recorded which). The chain is encoded by TRBV27 joined to TRBJ2-1, with the D gene call left open. The CDR3 corresponds to CASSFGSGSYNEQFF. DNA sequence: TGTGCCAGCAGTTTTGGCTCTGGCTCCTACAATGAGCAGTTCTTC.